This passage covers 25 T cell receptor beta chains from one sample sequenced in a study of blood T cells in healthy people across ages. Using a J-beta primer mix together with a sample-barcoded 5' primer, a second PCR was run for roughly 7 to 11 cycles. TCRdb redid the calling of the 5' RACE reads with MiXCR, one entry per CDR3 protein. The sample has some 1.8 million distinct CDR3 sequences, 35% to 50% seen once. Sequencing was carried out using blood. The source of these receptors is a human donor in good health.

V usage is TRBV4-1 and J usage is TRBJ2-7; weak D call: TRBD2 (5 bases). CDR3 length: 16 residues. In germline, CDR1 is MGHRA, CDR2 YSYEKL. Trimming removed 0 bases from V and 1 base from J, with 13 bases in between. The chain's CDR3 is CASSQDRQGSSYEQYF. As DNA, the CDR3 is TGCGCCAGCAGCCAAGATCGCCAAGGGAGTTCCTACGAGCAGTACTTC.

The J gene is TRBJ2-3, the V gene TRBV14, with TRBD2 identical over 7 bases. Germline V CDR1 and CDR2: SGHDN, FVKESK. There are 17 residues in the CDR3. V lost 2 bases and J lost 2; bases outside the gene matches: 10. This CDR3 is CASSQTIPAGTTDTQYF. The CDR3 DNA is TGTGCCAGCAGCCAAACCATCCCAGCGGGGACCACAGATACGCAGTATTTT.

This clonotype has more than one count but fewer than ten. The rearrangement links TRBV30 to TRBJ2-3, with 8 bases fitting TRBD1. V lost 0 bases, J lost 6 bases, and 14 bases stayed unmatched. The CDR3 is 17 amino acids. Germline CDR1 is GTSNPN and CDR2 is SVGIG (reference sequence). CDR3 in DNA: TGTGCCTGGAGTGTACCCCAATCAGGGGGCATTGGCGATACGCAGTATTTT. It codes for CAWSVPQSGGIGDTQYF.

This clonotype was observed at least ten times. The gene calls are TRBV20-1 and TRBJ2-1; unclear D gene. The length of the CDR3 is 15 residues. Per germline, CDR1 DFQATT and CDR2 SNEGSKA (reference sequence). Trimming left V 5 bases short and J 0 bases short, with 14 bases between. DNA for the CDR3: TGCAGTGCTCATGATTCGATTACCTCCTACAATGAGCAGTTCTTC. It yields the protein CSAHDSITSYNEQFF.

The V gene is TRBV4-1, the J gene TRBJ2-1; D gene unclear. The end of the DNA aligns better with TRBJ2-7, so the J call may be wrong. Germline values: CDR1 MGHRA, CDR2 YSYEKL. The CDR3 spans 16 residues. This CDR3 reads CASSQVRRSLSNEQYF. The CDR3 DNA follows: TGCGCCAGCAGCCAAGTAAGGCGGAGTCTCTCCAATGAGCAGTACTTC.

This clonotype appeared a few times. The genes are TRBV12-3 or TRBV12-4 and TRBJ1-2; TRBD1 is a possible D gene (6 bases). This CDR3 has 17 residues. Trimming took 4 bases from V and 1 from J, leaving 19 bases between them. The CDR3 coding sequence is TGTGCCAGCAGTTCGTTTTCCAGGGGAATGGGTAACTATGGCTACACCTTC. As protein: CASSSFSRGMGNYGYTF.

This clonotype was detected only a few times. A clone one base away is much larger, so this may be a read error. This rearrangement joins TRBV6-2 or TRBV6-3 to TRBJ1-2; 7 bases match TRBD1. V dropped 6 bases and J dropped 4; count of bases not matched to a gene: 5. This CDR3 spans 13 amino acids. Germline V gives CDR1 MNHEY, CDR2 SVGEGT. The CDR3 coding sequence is TGTGCCAGCAGACAGACAGGGAGCTATGGCTACACCTTC. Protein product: CASRQTGSYGYTF.

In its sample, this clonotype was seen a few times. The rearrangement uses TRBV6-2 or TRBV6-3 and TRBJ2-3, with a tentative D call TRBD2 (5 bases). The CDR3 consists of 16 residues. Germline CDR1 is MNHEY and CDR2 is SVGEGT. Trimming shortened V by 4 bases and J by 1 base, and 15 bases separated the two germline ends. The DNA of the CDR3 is TGTGCCAGCAGTTGGGCCGGGGTCGACGGCACAGATACGCAGTATTTT. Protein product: CASSWAGVDGTDTQYF.

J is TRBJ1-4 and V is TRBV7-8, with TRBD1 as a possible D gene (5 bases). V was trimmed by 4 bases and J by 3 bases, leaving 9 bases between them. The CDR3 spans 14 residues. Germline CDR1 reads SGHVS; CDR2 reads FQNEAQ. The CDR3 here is CASSWTRANEKLFF. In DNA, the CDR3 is TGTGCCAGCAGCTGGACACGGGCTAATGAAAAACTGTTTTTT.

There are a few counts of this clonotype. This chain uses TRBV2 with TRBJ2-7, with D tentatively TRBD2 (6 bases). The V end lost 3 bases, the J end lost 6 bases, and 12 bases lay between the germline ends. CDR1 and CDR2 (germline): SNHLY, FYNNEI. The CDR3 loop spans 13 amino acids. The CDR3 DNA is TGTGCCAGCAGTGAGGAGGGTTTAGTCGAGCAGTACTTC. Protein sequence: CASSEEGLVEQYF.

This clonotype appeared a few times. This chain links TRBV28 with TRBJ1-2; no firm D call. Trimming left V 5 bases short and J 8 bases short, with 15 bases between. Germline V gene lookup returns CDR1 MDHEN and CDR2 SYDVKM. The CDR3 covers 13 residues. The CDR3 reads CASSPPGTVGYTF. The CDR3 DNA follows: TGTGCCAGCAGTCCCCCGGGTACGGTGGGCTACACCTTC.

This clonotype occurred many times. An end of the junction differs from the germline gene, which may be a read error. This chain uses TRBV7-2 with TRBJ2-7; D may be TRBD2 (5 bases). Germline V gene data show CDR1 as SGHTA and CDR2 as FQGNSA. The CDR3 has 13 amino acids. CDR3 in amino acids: CASGRGSSYEQYF. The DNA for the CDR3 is TGCGCCAGCGGCAGAGGAAGCTCCTACGAGCAGTACTTC.

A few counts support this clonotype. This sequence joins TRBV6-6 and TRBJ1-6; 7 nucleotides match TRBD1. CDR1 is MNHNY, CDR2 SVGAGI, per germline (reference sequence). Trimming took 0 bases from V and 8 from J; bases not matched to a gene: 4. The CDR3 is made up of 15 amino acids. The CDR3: CASSYSDRADSPLHF. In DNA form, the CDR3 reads TGTGCCAGCAGTTACTCCGACAGGGCGGATTCACCCCTCCACTTT.

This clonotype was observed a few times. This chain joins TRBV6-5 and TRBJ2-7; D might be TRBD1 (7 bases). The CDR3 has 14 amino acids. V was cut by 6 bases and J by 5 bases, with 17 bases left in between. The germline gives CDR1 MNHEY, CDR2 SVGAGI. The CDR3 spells CASSQGGFRNEQYF. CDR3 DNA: TGTGCCAGCAGCCAGGGGGGCTTCCGCAACGAGCAGTACTTC.

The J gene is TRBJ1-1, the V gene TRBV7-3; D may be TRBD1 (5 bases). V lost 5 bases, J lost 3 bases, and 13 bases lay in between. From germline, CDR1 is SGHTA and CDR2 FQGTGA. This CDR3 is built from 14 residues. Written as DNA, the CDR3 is TGTGCCAGCAGCATCGTTGGAGGGGACACTGAAGCTTTCTTT. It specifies CASSIVGGDTEAFF.

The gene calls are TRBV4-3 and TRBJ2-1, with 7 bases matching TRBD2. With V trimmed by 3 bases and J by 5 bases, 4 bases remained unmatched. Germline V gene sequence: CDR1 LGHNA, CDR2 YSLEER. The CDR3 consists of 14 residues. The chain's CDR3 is CASSQLGGDNEQFF. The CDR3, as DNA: TGCGCCAGCAGCCAGCTTGGGGGGGACAATGAGCAGTTCTTC.

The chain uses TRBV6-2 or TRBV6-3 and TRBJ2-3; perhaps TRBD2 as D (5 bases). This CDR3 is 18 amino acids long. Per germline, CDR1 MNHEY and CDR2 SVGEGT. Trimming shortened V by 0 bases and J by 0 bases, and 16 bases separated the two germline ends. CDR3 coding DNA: TGTGCCAGCAGTTACTCGAGCAGAGGGCGCCGAAGCACAGATACGCAGTATTTT. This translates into CASSYSSRGRRSTDTQYF.

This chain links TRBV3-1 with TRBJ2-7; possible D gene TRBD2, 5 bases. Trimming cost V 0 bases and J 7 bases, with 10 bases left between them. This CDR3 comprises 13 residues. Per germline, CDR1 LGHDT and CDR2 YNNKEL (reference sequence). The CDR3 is CASSQDERVEQYF. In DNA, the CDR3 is TGTGCCAGCAGCCAAGATGAGAGGGTTGAGCAGTACTTC.

CDR3 residues: CASSVDWNGNEQFF. The CDR3 nucleotides read TGTGCCAGCAGCGTGGACTGGAATGGGAATGAGCAGTTCTTC. The rearrangement joins TRBV5-6 to TRBJ2-1, with D tentatively TRBD2 (5 bases). The CDR3 is 14 residues long. Trimming pared 4 bases from V and 7 bases from J, leaving 15 bases between. Germline CDR1 and CDR2: SGHDT and YYEEEE.

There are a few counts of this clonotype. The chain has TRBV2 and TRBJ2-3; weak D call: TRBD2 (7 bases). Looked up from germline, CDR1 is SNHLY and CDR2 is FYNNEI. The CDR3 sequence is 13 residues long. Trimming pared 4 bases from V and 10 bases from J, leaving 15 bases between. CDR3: CASSVTGGDSQYF. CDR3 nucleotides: TGTGCCAGCAGTGTTACGGGGGGCGATTCGCAGTATTTT.

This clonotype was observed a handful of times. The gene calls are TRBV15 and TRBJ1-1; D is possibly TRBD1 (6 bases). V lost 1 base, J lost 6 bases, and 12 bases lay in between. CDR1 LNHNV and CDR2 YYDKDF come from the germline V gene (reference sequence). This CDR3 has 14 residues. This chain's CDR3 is CATSRVGGLSEAFF. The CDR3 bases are TGTGCCACCAGCAGAGTGGGGGGGCTCTCTGAAGCTTTCTTT.

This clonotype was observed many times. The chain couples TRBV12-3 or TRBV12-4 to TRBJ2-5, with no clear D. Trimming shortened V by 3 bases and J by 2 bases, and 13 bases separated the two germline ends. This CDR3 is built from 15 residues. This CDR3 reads CASSFGPPPQETQYF. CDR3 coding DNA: TGTGCCAGCAGTTTTGGTCCCCCACCTCAAGAGACCCAGTACTTC.

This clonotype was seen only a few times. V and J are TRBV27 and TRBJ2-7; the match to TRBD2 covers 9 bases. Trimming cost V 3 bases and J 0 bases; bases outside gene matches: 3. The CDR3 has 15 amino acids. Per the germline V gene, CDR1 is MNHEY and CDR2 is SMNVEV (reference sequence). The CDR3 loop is CASSFGGGVSYEQYF. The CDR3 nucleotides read TGTGCCAGCAGTTTCGGCGGGGGGGTCTCCTACGAGCAGTACTTC.

The CDR3 loop reads CASSCSGEGDGYTF. CDR3 nucleotide sequence: TGTGCCAGCAGCTGTTCAGGGGAAGGGGATGGCTACACCTTC. The V gene is TRBV7-9, the J gene TRBJ1-2; possible D gene TRBD1, 6 bases. Trimming cost V 4 bases and J 6 bases, with 15 bases left between them. Germline V gene sequence: CDR1 SEHNR, CDR2 FQNEAQ (reference sequence). The CDR3 spans 14 residues. The whole variable domain, remainder taken from reference TRBV7-9 and TRBJ1-2, is DTGVSQNPRHKITKRGQNVTFRCDPISEHNRLYWYRQTLGQGPEFLTYFQNEAQLEKSRLLSDRFSAERPKGSFSTLEIQRTEQGDSAMYLCASSCSGEGDGYTFGSGTRLTVV.

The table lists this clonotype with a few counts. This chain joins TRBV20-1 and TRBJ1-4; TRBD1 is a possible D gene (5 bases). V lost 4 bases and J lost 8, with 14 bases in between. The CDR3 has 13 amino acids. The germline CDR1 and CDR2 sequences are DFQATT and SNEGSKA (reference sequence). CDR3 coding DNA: TGCAGTGCTACTATGGCAGGGCGCGAAAAACTGTTTTTT. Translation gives CSATMAGREKLFF.